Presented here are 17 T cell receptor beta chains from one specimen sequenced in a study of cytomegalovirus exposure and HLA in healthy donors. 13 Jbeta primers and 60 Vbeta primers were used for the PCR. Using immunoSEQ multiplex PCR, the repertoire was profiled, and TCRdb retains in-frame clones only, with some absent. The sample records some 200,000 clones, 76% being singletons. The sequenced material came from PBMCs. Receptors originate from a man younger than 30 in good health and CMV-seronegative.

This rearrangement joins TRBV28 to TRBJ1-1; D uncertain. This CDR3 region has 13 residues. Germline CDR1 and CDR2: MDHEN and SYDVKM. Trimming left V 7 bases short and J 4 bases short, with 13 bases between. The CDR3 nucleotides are TGTGCCAGCAATCCAGGAGGAGGCACTGAAGCTTTCTTT. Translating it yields CASNPGGGTEAFF. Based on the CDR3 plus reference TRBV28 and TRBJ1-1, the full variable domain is DVKVTQSSRYLVKRTGEKVFLECVQDMDHENMFWYRQDPGLGLRLIYFSYDVKMKEKGDIPEGYSVSREKKERFSLILESASTNQTSMYLCASNPGGGTEAFFGQGTRLTVV.

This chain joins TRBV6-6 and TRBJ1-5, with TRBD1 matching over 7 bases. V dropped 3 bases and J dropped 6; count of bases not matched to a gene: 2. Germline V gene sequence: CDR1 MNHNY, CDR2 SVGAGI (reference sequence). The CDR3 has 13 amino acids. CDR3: CASSYDRVQPQHF. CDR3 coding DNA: TGTGCCAGCAGTTATGACAGGGTTCAGCCCCAGCATTTT.

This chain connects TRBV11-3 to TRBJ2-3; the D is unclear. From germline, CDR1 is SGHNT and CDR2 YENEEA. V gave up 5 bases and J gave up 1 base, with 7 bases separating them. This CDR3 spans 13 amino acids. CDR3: CASSPSGTDTQYF. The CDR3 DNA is TGTGCCAGCAGCCCCAGTGGCACAGATACGCAGTATTTT. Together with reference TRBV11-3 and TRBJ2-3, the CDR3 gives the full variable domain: EAGVVQSPRYKIIEKKQPVAFWCNPISGHNTLYWYLQNLGQGPELLIRYENEEAVDDSQLPKDRFSAERLKGVDSTLKIQPAELGDSAVYLCASSPSGTDTQYFGPGTRLTVL.

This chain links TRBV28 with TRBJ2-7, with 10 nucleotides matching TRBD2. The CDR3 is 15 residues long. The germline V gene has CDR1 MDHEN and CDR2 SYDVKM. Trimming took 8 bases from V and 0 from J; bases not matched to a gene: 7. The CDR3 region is CASERTSGNSYEQYF. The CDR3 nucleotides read TGTGCCAGCGAACGGACTAGCGGCAACTCCTACGAGCAGTACTTC.

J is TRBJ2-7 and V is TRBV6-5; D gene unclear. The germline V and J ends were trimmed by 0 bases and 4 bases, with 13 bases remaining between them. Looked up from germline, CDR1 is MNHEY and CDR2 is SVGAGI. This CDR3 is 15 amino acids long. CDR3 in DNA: TGTGCCAGCAGTTACTCGAAACCTTACCTATACGAGCAGTACTTC. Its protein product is CASSYSKPYLYEQYF.

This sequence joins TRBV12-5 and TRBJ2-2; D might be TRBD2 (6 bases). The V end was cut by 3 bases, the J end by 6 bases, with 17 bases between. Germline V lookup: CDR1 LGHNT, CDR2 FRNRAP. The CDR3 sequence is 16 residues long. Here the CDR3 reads CASGFTAGGDPGELFF. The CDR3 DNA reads TGTGCTAGTGGTTTTACTGCAGGAGGGGATCCCGGGGAGCTGTTTTTT.

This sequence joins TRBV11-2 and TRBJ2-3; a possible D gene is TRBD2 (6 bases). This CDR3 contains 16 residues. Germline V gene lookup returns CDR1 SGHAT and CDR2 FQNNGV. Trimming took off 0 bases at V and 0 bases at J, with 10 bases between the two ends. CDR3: CASSLDRGLSTDTQYF. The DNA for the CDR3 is TGTGCCAGCAGCTTAGATAGGGGACTCAGCACAGATACGCAGTATTTT.

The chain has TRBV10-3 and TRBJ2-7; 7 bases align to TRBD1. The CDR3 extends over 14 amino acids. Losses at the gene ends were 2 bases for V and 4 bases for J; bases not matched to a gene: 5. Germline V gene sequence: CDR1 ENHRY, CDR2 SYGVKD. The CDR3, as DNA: TGTGCCATCAGTGAGACCCAGGGGGTTTACGAGCAGTACTTC. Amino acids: CAISETQGVYEQYF.

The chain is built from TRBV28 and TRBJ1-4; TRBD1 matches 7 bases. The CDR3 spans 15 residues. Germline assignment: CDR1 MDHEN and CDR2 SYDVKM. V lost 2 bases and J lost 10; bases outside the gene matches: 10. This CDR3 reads CASSLHTGVRGKLFF. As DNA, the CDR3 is TGTGCCAGCAGTTTACACACAGGGGTCCGGGGAAAACTGTTTTTT.

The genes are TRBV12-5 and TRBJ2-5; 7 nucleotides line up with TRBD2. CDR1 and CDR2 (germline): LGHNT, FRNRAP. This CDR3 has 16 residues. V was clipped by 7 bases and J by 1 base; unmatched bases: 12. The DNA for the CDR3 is TGTGCTAGTGATCCCCCGTGGGAGGGGACCCAAGAGACCCAGTACTTC. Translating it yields CASDPPWEGTQETQYF.

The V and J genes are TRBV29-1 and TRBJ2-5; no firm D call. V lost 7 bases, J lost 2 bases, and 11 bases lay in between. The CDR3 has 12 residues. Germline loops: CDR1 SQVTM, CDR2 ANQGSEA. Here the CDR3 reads CSAVPFQETQYF. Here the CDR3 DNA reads TGCAGCGCTGTCCCCTTTCAAGAGACCCAGTACTTC. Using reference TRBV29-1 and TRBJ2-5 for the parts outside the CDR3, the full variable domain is SAVISQKPSRDICQRGTSLTIQCQVDSQVTMMFWYRQQPGQSLTLIATANQGSEATYESGFVIDKFPISRPNLTFSTLTVSNMSPEDSSIYLCSAVPFQETQYFGPGTRLLVL.

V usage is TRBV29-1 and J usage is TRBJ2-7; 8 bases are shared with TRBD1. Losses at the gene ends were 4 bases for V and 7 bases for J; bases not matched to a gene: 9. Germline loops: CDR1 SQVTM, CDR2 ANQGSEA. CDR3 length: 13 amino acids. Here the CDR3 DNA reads TGCAGCGTTGTACCGGACAGGGCCAGGGAGCAGTACTTC. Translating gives CSVVPDRAREQYF.

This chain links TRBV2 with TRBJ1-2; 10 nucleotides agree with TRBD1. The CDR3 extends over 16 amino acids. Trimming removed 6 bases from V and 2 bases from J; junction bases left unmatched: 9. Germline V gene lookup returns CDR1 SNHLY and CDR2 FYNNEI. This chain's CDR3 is CASRKPLTGGNYGYTF. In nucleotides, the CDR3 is TGTGCCAGCAGGAAGCCATTGACAGGGGGCAACTATGGCTACACCTTC.

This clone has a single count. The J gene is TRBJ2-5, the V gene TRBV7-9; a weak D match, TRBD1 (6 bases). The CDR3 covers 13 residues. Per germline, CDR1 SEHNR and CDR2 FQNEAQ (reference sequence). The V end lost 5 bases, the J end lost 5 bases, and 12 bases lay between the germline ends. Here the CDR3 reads CASSRSGEETQYF. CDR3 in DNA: TGTGCCAGCAGCAGGTCAGGGGAGGAGACCCAGTACTTC.

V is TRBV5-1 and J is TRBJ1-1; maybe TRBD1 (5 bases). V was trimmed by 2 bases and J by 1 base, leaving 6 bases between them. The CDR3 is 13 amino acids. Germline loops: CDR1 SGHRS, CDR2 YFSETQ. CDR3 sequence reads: CASSFGGNTEAFF. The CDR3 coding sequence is TGCGCCAGCAGCTTCGGGGGGAACACTGAAGCTTTCTTT.

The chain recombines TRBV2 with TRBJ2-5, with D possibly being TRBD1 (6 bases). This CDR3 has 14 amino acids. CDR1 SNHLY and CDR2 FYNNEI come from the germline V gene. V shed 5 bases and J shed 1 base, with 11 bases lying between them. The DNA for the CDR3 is TGTGCCAGCAGTCCAGGGGATTTCCAAGAGACCCAGTACTTC. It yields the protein CASSPGDFQETQYF.

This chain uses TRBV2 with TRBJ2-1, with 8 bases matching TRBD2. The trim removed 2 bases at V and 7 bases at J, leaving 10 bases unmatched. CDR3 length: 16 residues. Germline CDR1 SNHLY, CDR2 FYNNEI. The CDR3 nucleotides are TGTGCCAGCAGTGAATCCGGGGCGGGAGGATCTAATGAGCAGTTCTTC. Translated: CASSESGAGGSNEQFF.